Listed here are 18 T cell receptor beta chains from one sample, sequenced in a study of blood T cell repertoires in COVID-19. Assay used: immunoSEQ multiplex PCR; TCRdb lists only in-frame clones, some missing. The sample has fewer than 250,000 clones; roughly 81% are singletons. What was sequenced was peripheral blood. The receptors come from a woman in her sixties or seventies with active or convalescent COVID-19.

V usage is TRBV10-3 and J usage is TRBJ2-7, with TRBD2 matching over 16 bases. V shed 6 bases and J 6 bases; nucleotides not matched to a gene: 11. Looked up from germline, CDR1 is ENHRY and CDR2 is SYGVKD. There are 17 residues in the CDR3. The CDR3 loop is CAISGTSGRARVAEQYF. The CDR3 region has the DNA TGTGCCATCAGCGGGACTAGCGGGAGGGCCAGGGTGGCCGAGCAGTACTTC.

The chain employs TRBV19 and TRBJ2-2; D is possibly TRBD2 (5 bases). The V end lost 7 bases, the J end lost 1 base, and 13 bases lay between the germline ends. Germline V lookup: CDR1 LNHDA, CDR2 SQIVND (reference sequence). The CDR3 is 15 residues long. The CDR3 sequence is CASTLDGGNTGELFF. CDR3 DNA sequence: TGTGCCAGTACACTGGATGGAGGGAACACCGGGGAGCTGTTTTTT.

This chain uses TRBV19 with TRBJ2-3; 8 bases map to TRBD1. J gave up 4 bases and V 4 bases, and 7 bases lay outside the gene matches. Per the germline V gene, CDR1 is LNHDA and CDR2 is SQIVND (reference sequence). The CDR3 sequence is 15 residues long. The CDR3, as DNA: TGTGCCAGTAGTACCAGACAGGGGAGATCAGATACGCAGTATTTT. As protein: CASSTRQGRSDTQYF.

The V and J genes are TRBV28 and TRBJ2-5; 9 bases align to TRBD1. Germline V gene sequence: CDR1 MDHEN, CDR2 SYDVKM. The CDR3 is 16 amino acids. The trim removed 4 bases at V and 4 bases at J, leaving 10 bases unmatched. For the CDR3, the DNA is TGTGCCAGCAGTTCGCTTACAGGGGGCGACCGAGAGACCCAGTACTTC. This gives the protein CASSSLTGGDRETQYF.

CDR3 DNA sequence: TGTGCCACCAGCAGAGATTCGCAGTACGAGCAGTACTTC. Its translation: CATSRDSQYEQYF. The rearrangement uses TRBV15 and TRBJ2-7, with no clear D. The length of the CDR3 is 13 residues. CDR1 and CDR2 from the germline V gene are LNHNV and YYDKDF (reference sequence). Trimming took off 0 bases at V and 4 bases at J, with 7 bases between the two ends.

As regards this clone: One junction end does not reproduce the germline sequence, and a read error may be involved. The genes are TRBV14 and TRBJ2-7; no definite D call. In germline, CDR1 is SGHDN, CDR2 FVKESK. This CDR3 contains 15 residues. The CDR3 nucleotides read TGTGCCAGCAGCCAAGATAGCTGGCCTCCTTACGCGCAGTACTTC. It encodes CASSQDSWPPYAQYF.

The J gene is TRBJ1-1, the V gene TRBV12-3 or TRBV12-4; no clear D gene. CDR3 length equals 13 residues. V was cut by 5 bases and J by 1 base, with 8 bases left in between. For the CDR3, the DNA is TGTGCCAGCAGTGCCGGAGCGAACACTGAAGCTTTCTTT. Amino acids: CASSAGANTEAFF.

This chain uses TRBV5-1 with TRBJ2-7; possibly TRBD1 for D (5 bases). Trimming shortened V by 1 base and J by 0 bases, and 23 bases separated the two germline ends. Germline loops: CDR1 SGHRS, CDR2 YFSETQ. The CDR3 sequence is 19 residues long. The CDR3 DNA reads TGCGCCAGCAGCTTGAGGGGTGGCTATGGGGCAGTGATCTCCTACGAGCAGTACTTC. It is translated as CASSLRGGYGAVISYEQYF.

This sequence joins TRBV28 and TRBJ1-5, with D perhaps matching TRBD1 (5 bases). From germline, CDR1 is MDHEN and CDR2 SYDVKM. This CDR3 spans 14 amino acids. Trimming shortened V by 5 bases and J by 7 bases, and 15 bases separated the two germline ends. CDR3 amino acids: CASSPRTLGQPQHF. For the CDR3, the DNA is TGTGCCAGCAGTCCCCGGACACTCGGGCAGCCCCAGCATTTT.

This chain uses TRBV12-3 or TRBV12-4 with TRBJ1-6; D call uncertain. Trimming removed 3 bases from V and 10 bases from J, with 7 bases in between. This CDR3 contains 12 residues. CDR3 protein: CASSFHGSPLHF. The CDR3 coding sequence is TGTGCCAGCAGTTTTCACGGGTCACCCCTCCACTTT.

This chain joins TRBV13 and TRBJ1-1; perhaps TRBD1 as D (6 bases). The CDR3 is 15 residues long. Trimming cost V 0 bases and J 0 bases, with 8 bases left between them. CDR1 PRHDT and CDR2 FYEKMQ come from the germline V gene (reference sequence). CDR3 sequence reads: CASSLGGGVNTEAFF. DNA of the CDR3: TGTGCCAGCAGCTTAGGAGGGGGGGTGAACACTGAAGCTTTCTTT.

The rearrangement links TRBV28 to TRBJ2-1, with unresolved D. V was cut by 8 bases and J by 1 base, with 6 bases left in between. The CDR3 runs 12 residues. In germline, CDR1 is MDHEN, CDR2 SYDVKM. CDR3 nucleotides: TGTGCCAGCGGGCGTTCCTACAATGAGCAGTTCTTC. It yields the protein CASGRSYNEQFF.

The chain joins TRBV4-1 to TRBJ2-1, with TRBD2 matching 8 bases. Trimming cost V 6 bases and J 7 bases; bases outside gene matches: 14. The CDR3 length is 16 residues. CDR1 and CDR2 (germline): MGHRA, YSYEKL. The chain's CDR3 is CASSSQGFGGGNEQFF. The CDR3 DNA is TGCGCCAGCAGTTCCCAGGGTTTCGGGGGGGGAAATGAGCAGTTCTTC.

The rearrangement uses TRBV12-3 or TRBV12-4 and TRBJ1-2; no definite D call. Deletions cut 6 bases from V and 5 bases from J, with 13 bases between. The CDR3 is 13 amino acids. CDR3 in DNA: TGTGCCAGCAGACCTAGCGTAGGGTATGGCTACACCTTC. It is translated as CASRPSVGYGYTF.

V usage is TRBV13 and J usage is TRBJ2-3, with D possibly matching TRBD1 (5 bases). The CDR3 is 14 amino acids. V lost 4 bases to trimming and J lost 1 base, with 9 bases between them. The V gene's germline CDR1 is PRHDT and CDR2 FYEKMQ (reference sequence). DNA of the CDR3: TGTGCCAGCAGCTCCCCCAGGGGCACAGATACGCAGTATTTT. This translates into CASSSPRGTDTQYF.

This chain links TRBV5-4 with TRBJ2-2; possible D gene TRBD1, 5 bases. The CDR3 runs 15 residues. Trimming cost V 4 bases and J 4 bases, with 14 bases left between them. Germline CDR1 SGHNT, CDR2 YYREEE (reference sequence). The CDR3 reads CASSARTTSTGELFF. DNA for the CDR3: TGTGCCAGCAGCGCTCGGACAACATCCACCGGGGAGCTGTTTTTT.

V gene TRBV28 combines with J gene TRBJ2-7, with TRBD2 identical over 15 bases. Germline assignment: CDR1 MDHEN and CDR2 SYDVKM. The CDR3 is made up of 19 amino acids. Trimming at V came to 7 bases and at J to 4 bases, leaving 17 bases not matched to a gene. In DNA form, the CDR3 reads TGTGCCAGCAATAATCCGGGACTAGCGGGAGGAGGGGGGGCATACGAGCAGTACTTC. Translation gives CASNNPGLAGGGGAYEQYF.

The CDR3: CASSYVQGRQPQHF. CDR3 in DNA: TGTGCCAGCAGTTACGTGCAGGGCCGACAGCCCCAGCATTTT. This chain uses TRBV6-6 with TRBJ1-5; maybe TRBD1 (5 bases). V lost 2 bases and J lost 7, with 12 bases in between. This CDR3 has 14 amino acids. In germline, CDR1 is MNHNY, CDR2 SVGAGI (reference sequence).